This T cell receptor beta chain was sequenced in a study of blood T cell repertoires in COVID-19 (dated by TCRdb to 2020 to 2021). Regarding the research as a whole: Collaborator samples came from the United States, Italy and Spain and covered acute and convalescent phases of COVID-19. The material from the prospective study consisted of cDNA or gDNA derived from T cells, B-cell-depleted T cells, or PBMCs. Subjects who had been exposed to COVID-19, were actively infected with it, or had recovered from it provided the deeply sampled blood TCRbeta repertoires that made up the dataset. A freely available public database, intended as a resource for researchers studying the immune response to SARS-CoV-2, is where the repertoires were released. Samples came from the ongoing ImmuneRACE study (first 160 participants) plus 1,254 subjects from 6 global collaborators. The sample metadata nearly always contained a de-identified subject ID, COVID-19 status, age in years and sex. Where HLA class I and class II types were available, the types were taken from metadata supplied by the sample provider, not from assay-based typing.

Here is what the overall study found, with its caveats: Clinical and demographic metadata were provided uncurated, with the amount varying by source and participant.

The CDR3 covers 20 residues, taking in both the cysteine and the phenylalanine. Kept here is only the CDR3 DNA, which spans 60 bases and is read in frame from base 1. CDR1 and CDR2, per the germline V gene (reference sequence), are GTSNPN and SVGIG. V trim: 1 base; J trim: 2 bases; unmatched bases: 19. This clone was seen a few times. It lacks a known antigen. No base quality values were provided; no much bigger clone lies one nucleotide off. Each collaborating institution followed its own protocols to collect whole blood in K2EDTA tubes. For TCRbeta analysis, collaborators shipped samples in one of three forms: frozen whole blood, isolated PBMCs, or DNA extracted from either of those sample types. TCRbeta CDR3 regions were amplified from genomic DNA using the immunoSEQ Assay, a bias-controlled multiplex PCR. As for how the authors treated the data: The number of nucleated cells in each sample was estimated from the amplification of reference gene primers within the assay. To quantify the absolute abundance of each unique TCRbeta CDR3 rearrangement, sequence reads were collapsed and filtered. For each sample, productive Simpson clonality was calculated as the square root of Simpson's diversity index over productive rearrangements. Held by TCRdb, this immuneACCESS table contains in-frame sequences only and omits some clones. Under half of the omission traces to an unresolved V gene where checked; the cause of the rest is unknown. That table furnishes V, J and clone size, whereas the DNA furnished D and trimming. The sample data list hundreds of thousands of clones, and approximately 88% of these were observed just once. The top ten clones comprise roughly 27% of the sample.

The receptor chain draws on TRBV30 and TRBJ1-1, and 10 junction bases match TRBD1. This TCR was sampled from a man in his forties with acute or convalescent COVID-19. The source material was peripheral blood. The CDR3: CAWSALDRGVIGWVNTEAFF. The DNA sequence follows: TGTGCCTGGAGTGCTTTGGACAGGGGGGTGATCGGATGGGTAAACACTGAAGCTTTCTTT. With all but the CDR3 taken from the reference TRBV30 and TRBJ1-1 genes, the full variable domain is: SQTIHQWPATLVQPVGSPLSLECTVEGTSNPNLYWYRQAAGRGLQLLFYSVGIGQISSEVPQNLSASRPQDRQFILSSKKLLLSDSGFYLCAWSALDRGVIGWVNTEAFFGQGTRLTVV.